The 17 T cell receptor beta chains listed next were all sequenced from one sample in a study of Ad26.COV2.S vaccination and SARS-CoV-2 variants. Treatment noted: approximately 18 received Ad26.COV2.S at low or high dose, single or two shots; five or six received placebo; per-sample allocation not given. Specimen acquisition occurred on day 63 following the initial vaccine or placebo injection. The table came from immunoSEQ multiplex PCR; TCRdb's copy has only in-frame clones and leaves some out. The table records 400,000 to 450,000 clones, 80% to 95% of them present only once. Source: peripheral blood, taken in a trial of Ad26.COV2.S vaccine versus placebo. The receptors stem from a person aged 18-60 years who received the Ad26.COV2.S COVID-19 vaccine or a placebo.

Concerning this clone: Germline and junction disagree at one end, which may indicate a read error. This chain connects TRBV7-2 to TRBJ2-7, with unresolved D. This CDR3 has 14 residues. CDR1 is SGHTA, CDR2 FQGNSA, per germline. CDR3 sequence: CASTLRATAYEQYF. The CDR3 coding sequence is TGTGCCAGCACCTTAAGAGCAACTGCCTACGAGCAGTACTTC.

This chain connects TRBV7-8 to TRBJ2-2, with D hard to call. Germline-derived CDR1 and CDR2 are SGHVS and FQNEAQ. This CDR3 spans 14 amino acids. Deletions cut 0 bases from V and 4 bases from J, with 6 bases between. The chain's CDR3 is CASSLARTTGELFF. In DNA, the CDR3 is TGTGCCAGCAGCTTAGCACGGACCACCGGGGAGCTGTTTTTT.

The CDR3 coding sequence is TGTGCCAGCAGCCAAGCGGGAGCACCTAACAATGAGCAGTTCTTC. Translated: CASSQAGAPNNEQFF. The chain employs TRBV6-2 or TRBV6-3 and TRBJ2-1; 8 bases line up with TRBD2. Germline values: CDR1 MNHEY, CDR2 SVGEGT. The CDR3 has 15 amino acids. V lost 6 bases and J lost 5; bases outside the gene matches: 9.

The count of this clone is one. The rearrangement links TRBV4-3 to TRBJ1-1; D gene unclear. Trimming took off 1 base at V and 5 bases at J, with 5 bases between the two ends. This CDR3 contains 12 residues. Germline V gene data show CDR1 as LGHNA and CDR2 as YSLEER. The CDR3 is CASSQAGTEAFF. DNA for the CDR3: TGCGCCAGCAGCCAAGCGGGAACTGAAGCTTTCTTT.

The chain employs TRBV5-6 and TRBJ2-7; 7 bases are a match to TRBD1. Looked up from germline, CDR1 is SGHDT and CDR2 is YYEEEE. With 2 bases clipped from V and 3 bases from J, the junction kept 5 bases outside the gene matches. The CDR3 is 14 residues long. CDR3 in DNA: TGTGCCAGCAGCTTTGGCGACAGGGTCTACGAGCAGTACTTC. Translating gives CASSFGDRVYEQYF.

The chain uses TRBV4-3 and TRBJ1-3; the D gene is possibly TRBD1 (5 bases). There are 21 residues in the CDR3. The V gene's germline CDR1 is LGHNA and CDR2 YSLEER. Trimming removed 0 bases at V and 3 bases at J, with 27 bases between. The CDR3, as DNA: TGCGCCAGCAGCCAAGATTTACCCTTGGGGCGACAGTTTGGTTTTGGAAACACCATATATTTT. It yields the protein CASSQDLPLGRQFGFGNTIYF.

The chain employs TRBV27 and TRBJ1-2; 7 nucleotides align to TRBD1. The V gene's germline CDR1 is MNHEY and CDR2 SMNVEV (reference sequence). Unmatched junction bases numbered 4, after V lost 0 bases and J lost 3 bases. The CDR3 covers 15 residues. The CDR3 reads CASSLSTGFDYGYTF. DNA for the CDR3: TGTGCCAGCAGTTTATCGACAGGGTTCGACTATGGCTACACCTTC.

This clone was counted once. The CDR3 DNA reads TGTGCCAGCAGTGCGGGGGCGTCCAGTGGCTACACCTTC. As protein: CASSAGASSGYTF. The chain combines TRBV27 with TRBJ1-2; weak D call: TRBD1 (6 bases). Per germline, CDR1 MNHEY and CDR2 SMNVEV (reference sequence). The CDR3 covers 13 residues. V was shortened by 5 bases and J by 7 bases, with 14 bases between the two germline ends.

This clone came up once. The chain uses TRBV30 and TRBJ2-2; 8 bases line up with TRBD2. The CDR3 loop spans 16 amino acids. Trimming took 4 bases from V and 5 from J; bases not matched to a gene: 12. Germline V gene data show CDR1 as GTSNPN and CDR2 as SVGIG (reference sequence). The CDR3 sequence: CAWKGWGLDLTGELFF. CDR3 nucleotides: TGTGCCTGGAAAGGATGGGGACTAGATTTGACCGGGGAGCTGTTTTTT.

The rearrangement uses TRBV9 and TRBJ2-1, with D possibly TRBD2 on 7 matching bases. V lost 0 bases and J lost 7, with 14 bases in between. The germline V gene has CDR1 SGDLS and CDR2 YYNGEE. The CDR3 extends over 15 amino acids. The chain's CDR3 is CASSVVGGRWNEQFF. The CDR3, as DNA: TGTGCCAGCAGCGTAGTCGGGGGGCGGTGGAATGAGCAGTTCTTC.

J is TRBJ2-1 and V is TRBV7-8; 9 bases map to TRBD2. Germline lookup yields CDR1 SGHVS and CDR2 FQNEAQ. With 1 base clipped from V and 7 bases from J, the junction kept 8 bases outside the gene matches. This CDR3 spans 16 amino acids. CDR3: CASSLDGGGRVNEQFF. As DNA, the CDR3 is TGTGCCAGCAGCTTAGATGGGGGCGGGAGGGTAAATGAGCAGTTCTTC.

The V call is TRBV18, the J call TRBJ2-5; TRBD1 might be the D (6 bases). The CDR3 has 14 residues. Trimming cost V 1 base and J 4 bases, with 10 bases left between them. CDR1 and CDR2 (germline): KGHSH, LQKENI. CDR3 residues: CASSPLDSRETQYF. CDR3 coding DNA: TGTGCCAGCTCACCACTGGACAGCCGAGAGACCCAGTACTTC.

The chain uses TRBV6-4 and TRBJ2-5; D remains ambiguous. This CDR3 region has 13 residues. Trimming left V 5 bases short and J 4 bases short, with 11 bases between. CDR1 MRHNA and CDR2 SNTAGT come from the germline V gene. DNA of the CDR3: TGTGCCAGCAGTCTCAGCCTGGGAGAGACCCAGTACTTC. Amino acids: CASSLSLGETQYF.

The chain couples TRBV5-4 to TRBJ2-5, with D perhaps matching TRBD2 (6 bases). This CDR3 spans 15 amino acids. Trimming pared 2 bases from V and 1 base from J, leaving 12 bases between. CDR1 and CDR2 from the germline V gene are SGHNT and YYREEE (reference sequence). As DNA, the CDR3 is TGTGCCAGCAGCTTTGTCGCGGGGCTCCAAGAGACCCAGTACTTC. Translated: CASSFVAGLQETQYF. Looking up the rest from reference TRBV5-4 and TRBJ2-5 gives the full variable domain: ETGVTQSPTHLIKTRGQQVTLRCSSQSGHNTVSWYQQALGQGPQFIFQYYREEENGRGNFPPRFSGLQFPNYSSELNVNALELDDSALYLCASSFVAGLQETQYFGPGTRLLVL.

The genes are TRBV5-1 and TRBJ2-7, with 15 bases that match TRBD2. Unmatched junction bases numbered 6, after V lost 4 bases and J lost 1 base. In germline, CDR1 is SGHRS, CDR2 YFSETQ. There are 17 residues in the CDR3. Here the CDR3 reads CASSPGLAGGQSYEQYF. In DNA, the CDR3 is TGCGCCAGCAGCCCGGGACTAGCGGGAGGTCAATCCTACGAGCAGTACTTC.

The gene calls are TRBV2 and TRBJ2-1; 9 bases are shared with TRBD2. The germline V gene has CDR1 SNHLY and CDR2 FYNNEI. V lost 7 bases to trimming and J lost 6 bases; unmatched junction nucleotides: 4. The CDR3 sequence is 13 residues long. CDR3 protein: CASTAGGRNEQFF. The CDR3 DNA reads TGTGCCAGCACCGCGGGAGGGCGCAATGAGCAGTTCTTC.

The chain employs TRBV9 and TRBJ1-2, with TRBD1 matching over 7 bases. The CDR3 length is 15 residues. CDR1 is SGDLS, CDR2 YYNGEE, per germline. The junction had 12 bases not matched to a gene; V was cut back by 4 bases and J by 6 bases. The CDR3 here is CASSYDRAEGNGYTF. CDR3 sequence (DNA): TGTGCCAGCAGCTATGACAGGGCGGAGGGGAATGGCTACACCTTC.